This T cell receptor beta chain stems from a study of T cells in Graves' hyperthyroidism and ophthalmopathy (dated by TCRdb to the late 2010s). Some background on the complete study: Peripheral blood samples were taken at the time of initial diagnosis, prior to any treatment. TCR V-J signatures able to tell the groups apart were searched for in a discovery cohort of 90 to 100 patients, of whom roughly 42 had Graves' ophthalmopathy and 57 had stable Graves' hyperthyroidism. Prospective prediction of ophthalmopathy was tested in an independent validation cohort consisting of 18 hyperthyroidism patients and 15 to 17 patients who later progressed to ophthalmopathy. The 75 to 100 discovery patients were randomly divided into training and test sets at a 7:3 ratio. In six Graves' hyperthyroidism patients, the study also compared T-cell repertoires from thyroid tissue with T-cell repertoires from blood. After blood sampling, hyperthyroidism patients were treated with methimazole at a starting dose of 30 mg daily, and ophthalmopathy patients were treated with high-dose intravenous methylprednisolone. TCR Vbeta CDR3 sequencing of roughly 140 peripheral blood samples (approximately 44 ophthalmopathy, some 75 hyperthyroidism and some 17 progressor patients) is reported in the paper.

This clonotype was recorded at least ten times. Its antigen is still unknown. No much larger clone is present one base from it, and per-base qualities are unavailable. The TCR beta CDR3 regions were amplified from RNA transcripts. For the first round of RT-PCR on the TCR CDR3, the HTBI primer set was used together with the Qiagen OneStep RT-PCR kit. Libraries were constructed in a second round of multiplex PCR, after which size selection and purification were performed. Paired-end sequencing of the libraries was performed with 100 bp reads on an Illumina HiSeq2000. The published analysis was carried out like this. SOAPnuke was used to process the raw data, throwing out any read that contained adapters or uncalled bases, had a mean Phred below 15, or lacked an exact constant-primer or identifier match. High-quality paired reads were merged with COPE v1.2.5, and unique nucleotide sequences were defined as clonotypes. MiTCR v1.1 was used to align the clonotypes against IMGT TRBV, TRBD and TRBJ reference segments. The analysis included only V-J combinations with a frequency above 0.0001, which together covered 99.2% of the repertoires. A TCS score was defined as the ratio between F50 (clonal expansion) and ExV (chaos), using BLOSUM62-based TCRdist between CDR3 peptides within each V-J. Welch's t-statistics and random forest reduced roughly 540 V-J features to 10 to 15, which were used in a naive Bayes classifier (R e1071). TCRdb reanalyzed the raw reads on its own, using fastp at Q25 for trimming and MiXCR for clone calling, and kept in-frame beta chains. One record per CDR3 amino acid sequence lists the most common genes and DNA. The V and J calls were not made by the authors but by TCRdb's processing. A total of under 450,000 distinct CDR3 sequences appear in this sample, approximately 14% of them only once. 11% to 15% of the sample goes to the ten largest clones.

Stable Graves' hyperthyroidism was defined as the absence of progression to ophthalmopathy over 18 months of follow-up. Hyperthyroidism patients were newly diagnosed, had a disease duration of under 2 months, and were aged 18 to 65 years. Patients with uncontrolled infections, other autoimmune diseases, pregnancy or lactation were excluded. Diagnoses were based on clinical symptoms, serum thyroxine and TRAb, thyroid ultrasound and orbital computed tomography. PBMCs were isolated from 8 to 10 ml of fresh peripheral blood by Ficoll-Paque density gradient centrifugation. Total RNA was extracted with Trizol reagent, and quality was checked on an Agilent 2100 Bioanalyzer. What the work shows at the level of the full study, not this receptor alone: Most expanded thyroid clonotypes (frequency above 0.001) were also found in blood, which suggests that blood repertoires may mirror thyroid immune responses. During validation, the model predicted progression to ophthalmopathy a median of roughly 7.1 months ahead of onset, with almost 71% sensitivity and 72.22% specificity. In cross-validation, a model built on a 13 V-J signature told ophthalmopathy apart from stable hyperthyroidism with just under 90% sensitivity and roughly 81% specificity, and in testing the same model reached 80%/75%. Sample size was not statistically predetermined, and blinding of investigators to group allocation was not performed.

Cut back by 3 bases and 9 bases, the V and J ends lie 9 bases apart. The CDR3, from cysteine to phenylalanine, totals 12 residues. Only the CDR3 part of the read is kept: 36 bases, read in frame from the first base. The chain was built from TRBV12-3 or TRBV12-4 and TRBJ1-5, with an unclear D gene assignment. Material for sequencing was blood. The receptor's source is a woman aged 18-30 years with Graves' hyperthyroidism. The DNA is TGTGCCAGCAGTTTTGAGTTTCCGCCCCAGCATTTT. Its product reads: CASSFEFPPQHF.